This TCR beta chain was sequenced during a study of cytomegalovirus exposure and HLA in healthy donors. The V gene's germline CDR1 is MNHEY and CDR2 SMNVEV (reference sequence). Trimming cost V 3 bases and J 7 bases, with 15 bases left between them. The CDR3 sequence is 15 residues long. Points from the study as a whole: For cytomegalovirus status, the classifier reportedly gave diagnoses with high specificity and sensitivity.

Points on this clone: What it binds is unknown.

The protocol was immunoSEQ multiplex PCR, while the TCRdb copy is restricted to in-frame clones and leaves out a portion. The table records fewer than 200,000 clones, about 85% of them present only once. The source material was PBMCs. This sequence joins TRBV27 and TRBJ1-4; D remains ambiguous. The receptor comes from a man between 18 and 29 years old in good health and CMV-seropositive. This chain's CDR3 is CASSFYAGHGEKLFF. The CDR3 DNA sequence: TGTGCCAGCAGTTTTTACGCTGGGCACGGTGAAAAACTGTTTTTT. Supplemented by reference TRBV27 and TRBJ1-4, the full variable domain reads EAQVTQNPRYLITVTGKKLTVTCSQNMNHEYMSWYRQDPGLGLRQIYYSMNVEVTDKGDVPEGYKVSRKEKRNFPLILESPSPNQTSLYFCASSFYAGHGEKLFFGSGTQLSVL.